The 24 T cell receptor beta chains in this list originate from one sample, sequenced in a study of CD8+ T cells in alopecia areata. Reverse transcription of extracted RNA yielded cDNA, which provided the sequencing template. The protocol was immunoSEQ multiplex PCR, while the TCRdb copy is restricted to in-frame clones and leaves out a portion. Here the sample spans fewer than 150,000 clones, roughly 58% being singletons. This sample's treatment: oral pan-JAK inhibitor, 5-10 mg twice daily. The sequencing here drew on CD8+ T cells sorted from blood, taken at week 4, from a patient treated with tofacitinib. The receptors derive from a human donor with alopecia areata.

As DNA, the CDR3 is TGTGCCAGCACTGATGACAGTGGGAGCTCCTACGAGCAGTACTTC. Its translation: CASTDDSGSSYEQYF. The V and J genes are TRBV25-1 and TRBJ2-7; D may be TRBD1 or TRBD2 (5 bases each). Trimming stripped 7 bases from V and 0 bases from J, with 16 bases between. CDR1 and CDR2 from the germline V gene are MGHDK and SYGVNS. The CDR3 length is 15 residues.

CDR3 sequence (DNA): TGTGCCTGGGATCGTCTCCGGGACAGGGGTAGGTGGACGGATGGCTACACCTTC. This translates into CAWDRLRDRGRWTDGYTF. This rearrangement joins TRBV30 to TRBJ1-2, with 10 bases identical to TRBD1. This CDR3 region has 18 residues. V trimming: 5 bases; J trimming: 6 bases; junction bases outside the gene matches: 21. Germline V gene lookup returns CDR1 GTSNPN and CDR2 SVGIG (reference sequence).

This clone showed up many times. The chain carries TRBV4-1 and TRBJ1-6; perhaps TRBD1 as D (5 bases). V was pared by 1 base and J by 9 bases, with 10 bases between. Germline V gene sequence: CDR1 MGHRA, CDR2 YSYEKL. The CDR3 has 14 amino acids. For the CDR3, the DNA is TGCGCCAGCAGCCAAGTGGCAGGGCTTTCACCCCTCCACTTT. It is translated as CASSQVAGLSPLHF.

This clone was seen once. This chain uses TRBV30 with TRBJ1-1, with unresolved D. Trimming removed 2 bases at V and 0 bases at J, with 7 bases between. The CDR3 consists of 13 residues. Germline V gives CDR1 GTSNPN, CDR2 SVGIG (reference sequence). The CDR3 DNA follows: TGTGCCTGGAGTTTATCGCTGAACACTGAAGCTTTCTTT. It encodes CAWSLSLNTEAFF.

The J gene is TRBJ2-5, the V gene TRBV6-5; D not certain. CDR1 is MNHEY, CDR2 SVGAGI, per germline. This CDR3 has 14 amino acids. Trimming cost V 5 bases and J 5 bases, with 15 bases left between them. This CDR3 reads CASSQRPDHETQYF. As DNA, the CDR3 is TGTGCCAGCAGTCAACGGCCGGATCATGAGACCCAGTACTTC.

The chain joins TRBV13 to TRBJ2-4; D is ambiguous. This CDR3 contains 15 residues. Trimming pared 0 bases from V and 6 bases from J, leaving 12 bases between. Looked up from germline, CDR1 is PRHDT and CDR2 is FYEKMQ (reference sequence). The DNA of the CDR3 is TGTGCCAGCAGCTTAGGTCGACTGGCTGGAAACATTCAGTACTTC. It encodes CASSLGRLAGNIQYF.

The chain carries TRBV30 and TRBJ2-7; D may be TRBD2 (6 bases). The V end lost 2 bases, the J end lost 6 bases, and 11 bases lay between the germline ends. The V gene's germline CDR1 is GTSNPN and CDR2 SVGIG (reference sequence). The CDR3 covers 12 residues. The chain's CDR3 is CAWSLAGIEQYF. The CDR3 bases are TGTGCCTGGAGTCTGGCGGGGATCGAGCAGTACTTC. Full variable domain (outside the CDR3, taken from reference TRBV30 and TRBJ2-7): SQTIHQWPATLVQPVGSPLSLECTVEGTSNPNLYWYRQAAGRGLQLLFYSVGIGQISSEVPQNLSASRPQDRQFILSSKKLLLSDSGFYLCAWSLAGIEQYFGPGTRLTVT.

The chain employs TRBV9 and TRBJ1-1, with no clear D. Germline CDR1 reads SGDLS; CDR2 reads YYNGEE. The CDR3 runs 13 residues. Trimming cost V 0 bases and J 8 bases, with 11 bases left between them. The CDR3, as DNA: TGTGCCAGCAGCGTAGGTGGGCTTGACGAAGCTTTCTTT. It codes for CASSVGGLDEAFF.

This clone has a handful of counts. The chain is built from TRBV11-2 and TRBJ2-3; D call uncertain. The germline V gene has CDR1 SGHAT and CDR2 FQNNGV. Trimming removed 3 bases at V and 1 base at J, with 2 bases between. The CDR3 has 12 amino acids. The CDR3 is CASSLGTDTQYF. In DNA form, the CDR3 reads TGTGCCAGCAGCTTGGGCACAGATACGCAGTATTTT.

This clone came up a few times. J is TRBJ2-5 and V is TRBV29-1, with D tentatively TRBD1 (6 bases). The CDR3 consists of 14 residues. The V gene lost 4 bases and the J gene lost 5 bases, with 17 bases spanning the gap. The germline CDR1 and CDR2 sequences are SQVTM and ANQGSEA. The CDR3 loop reads CSVVRADGGETQYF. CDR3 nucleotide sequence: TGCAGCGTTGTGAGGGCGGATGGGGGCGAGACCCAGTACTTC.

Written as DNA, the CDR3 is TGTGCCAGTCGAGAGGGTACAGATACGCAGTATTTT. Amino acids: CASREGTDTQYF. The gene calls are TRBV6-5 and TRBJ2-3; D might be TRBD2 (5 bases). The CDR3 is 12 amino acids. The germline CDR1 and CDR2 sequences are MNHEY and SVGAGI. The V end was cut by 9 bases, the J end by 3 bases, with 10 bases between.

The V gene is TRBV15, the J gene TRBJ1-6; D unresolved. The V end was cut by 3 bases, the J end by 11 bases, with 20 bases between. CDR1 LNHNV and CDR2 YYDKDF come from the germline V gene (reference sequence). This CDR3 has 16 amino acids. The CDR3 region has the DNA TGTGCCACCAGCAGGCGGTTAGATACAACCCTTCCACCCCTCCACTTT. This sequence encodes CATSRRLDTTLPPLHF.

This clone has a handful of counts. V and J are TRBV23-1 and TRBJ1-1; maybe TRBD1 (5 bases). TRBV23-1 qualifies as an ORF whose function is uncertain. Trimming left V 2 bases short and J 0 bases short, with 7 bases between. CDR3 length: 14 amino acids. The CDR3 DNA reads TGCGCCAGCAGTCAAGGGGCATTGAACACTGAAGCTTTCTTT. Translation gives CASSQGALNTEAFF.

The chain is built from TRBV28 and TRBJ2-5, with D tentatively TRBD1 or TRBD2 (5 bases each). Deletions cut 2 bases from V and 7 bases from J, with 14 bases between. CDR1 MDHEN and CDR2 SYDVKM come from the germline V gene. The CDR3 runs 14 residues. The CDR3 DNA reads TGTGCCAGCAGTTTAACAGGAGGCGTGGGGACCCAGTACTTC. Its protein product is CASSLTGGVGTQYF. Full variable domain (rest looked up from reference TRBV28 and TRBJ2-5): DVKVTQSSRYLVKRTGEKVFLECVQDMDHENMFWYRQDPGLGLRLIYFSYDVKMKEKGDIPEGYSVSREKKERFSLILESASTNQTSMYLCASSLTGGVGTQYFGPGTRLLVL.

The chain combines TRBV29-1 with TRBJ1-2; TRBD1 matches at 7 bases. The CDR3 length is 13 residues. From germline, CDR1 is SQVTM and CDR2 ANQGSEA. Germline trimming cut 6 bases from V and 3 bases from J; bases unmatched to any gene: 7. CDR3 in amino acids: CSVLTGSHYGYTF. The CDR3 DNA sequence: TGCAGCGTCCTGACAGGGTCCCACTATGGCTACACCTTC.

The chain links TRBV19 to TRBJ2-5; 8 bases match TRBD1. CDR3 length equals 13 residues. Germline CDR1 is LNHDA and CDR2 is SQIVND (reference sequence). V trimming: 5 bases; J trimming: 1 base; junction bases outside the gene matches: 0. CDR3: CASSDRGQETQYF. In DNA form, the CDR3 reads TGTGCCAGTAGTGACAGGGGCCAAGAGACCCAGTACTTC.

The chain uses TRBV5-5 and TRBJ1-6; 8 bases are shared with TRBD1. V shed 4 bases, J shed 7 bases, and the junction held 4 bases outside the gene matches. This CDR3 is built from 14 residues. Germline CDR1 and CDR2: SGHKS and YYEKEE (reference sequence). This chain's CDR3 is CASSPQGANSPLHF. CDR3 bases: TGTGCCAGCAGCCCCCAGGGGGCAAATTCACCCCTCCACTTT.

The rearrangement links TRBV30 to TRBJ1-4; D is uncertain. Trimming removed 4 bases from V and 3 bases from J, with 18 bases in between. The CDR3 spans 16 residues. Germline V CDR1 and CDR2: GTSNPN, SVGIG (reference sequence). CDR3 region: CAWIRRVGWANEKLFF. CDR3 bases: TGTGCCTGGATCAGGAGAGTGGGTTGGGCTAATGAAAAACTGTTTTTT.

The chain recombines TRBV2 with TRBJ2-1, with TRBD1 identical over 8 bases. CDR3 length: 17 amino acids. Germline-derived CDR1 and CDR2 are SNHLY and FYNNEI. V lost 4 bases, J lost 6 bases, and 14 bases stayed unmatched. The CDR3 coding sequence is TGTGCCAGCAGTGTACCCCGGACAGGGCCTCCTCTCAATGAGCAGTTCTTC. It specifies CASSVPRTGPPLNEQFF.

The CDR3 is CAWSDLMTGGVADTQYF. Here the CDR3 DNA reads TGTGCCTGGAGCGACCTTATGACAGGGGGTGTAGCAGATACGCAGTATTTT. This sequence joins TRBV30 and TRBJ2-3; TRBD1 agrees at 9 bases. This CDR3 region has 17 residues. Per germline, CDR1 GTSNPN and CDR2 SVGIG (reference sequence). The J segment lost 4 bases and the V segment lost 3 bases, leaving 14 bases of the junction unmatched.

This sequence joins TRBV10-3 and TRBJ2-1, with D possibly being TRBD2 (5 bases). The germline V gene encodes CDR1 ENHRY and CDR2 SYGVKD. V lost 5 bases, J lost 8 bases, and 28 bases lay in between. The CDR3 runs 18 residues. The CDR3 is CAISIGAGRGSAEYEQFF. CDR3 coding DNA: TGTGCCATCAGTATTGGAGCAGGTCGGGGATCGGCAGAATATGAGCAGTTCTTC.

The chain employs TRBV27 and TRBJ2-5; TRBD2 matches at 8 bases. The ends lost 7 bases at V and 4 bases at J; junction bases unmatched: 11. CDR1 MNHEY and CDR2 SMNVEV come from the germline V gene (reference sequence). The CDR3 has 15 amino acids. In DNA form, the CDR3 reads TGTGCCAGCAACGTAGCGGGGCCCTCGGTAGAGACCCAGTACTTC. Protein product: CASNVAGPSVETQYF.

This clone was found once. The chain links TRBV7-8 to TRBJ2-3, with 7 positions matching TRBD1. V lost 4 bases and J lost 13; bases outside the gene matches: 11. Germline CDR1 reads SGHVS; CDR2 reads FQNEAQ. CDR3 length equals 13 residues. This chain's CDR3 is CASSSLMTGHEYF. The CDR3 DNA is TGTGCCAGCAGCTCCCTCATGACAGGGCATGAGTATTTT.

Details on this clone: This sample also contains other DNA sequences that code for the same CDR3. The rearrangement uses TRBV30 and TRBJ1-2; D is unresolved. V was pared by 0 bases and J by 2 bases, with 7 bases between. Germline CDR1 and CDR2: GTSNPN and SVGIG (reference sequence). The CDR3 consists of 13 residues. The CDR3 sequence: CAWSVGLNYGYTF. DNA for the CDR3: TGTGCCTGGAGTGTTGGTCTAAACTATGGCTACACCTTC.